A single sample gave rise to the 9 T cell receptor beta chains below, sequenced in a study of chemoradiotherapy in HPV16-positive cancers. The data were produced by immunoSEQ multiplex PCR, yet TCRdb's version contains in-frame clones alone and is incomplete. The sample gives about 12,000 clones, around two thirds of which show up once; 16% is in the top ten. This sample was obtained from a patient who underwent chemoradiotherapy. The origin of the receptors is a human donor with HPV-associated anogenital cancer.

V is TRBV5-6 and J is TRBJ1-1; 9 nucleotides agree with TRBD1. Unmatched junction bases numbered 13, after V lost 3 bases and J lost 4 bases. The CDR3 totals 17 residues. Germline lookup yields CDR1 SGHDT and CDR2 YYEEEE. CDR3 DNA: TGTGCCAGCAGCTCGGGACAGGGCAGCCTGGTTGTCACTGAAGCTTTCTTT. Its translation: CASSSGQGSLVVTEAFF.

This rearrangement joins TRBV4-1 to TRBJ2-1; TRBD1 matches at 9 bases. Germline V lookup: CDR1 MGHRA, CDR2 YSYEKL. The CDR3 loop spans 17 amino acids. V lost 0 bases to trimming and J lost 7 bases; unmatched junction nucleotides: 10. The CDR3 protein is CASSQEGVTGGVNEQFF. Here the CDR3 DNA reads TGCGCCAGCAGCCAAGAAGGGGTCACAGGGGGCGTAAATGAGCAGTTCTTC.

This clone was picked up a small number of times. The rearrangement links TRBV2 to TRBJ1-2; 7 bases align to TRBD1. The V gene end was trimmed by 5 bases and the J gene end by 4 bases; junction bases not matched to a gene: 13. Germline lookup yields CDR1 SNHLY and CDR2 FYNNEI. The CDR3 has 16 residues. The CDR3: CASSSSGGRITYGYTF. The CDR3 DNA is TGTGCCAGCAGTTCATCAGGGGGGCGGATAACCTATGGCTACACCTTC.

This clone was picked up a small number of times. CDR3 amino acids: CASSEGTGNSAFF. The CDR3 DNA reads TGTGCCAGCAGTGAAGGGACAGGGAACTCGGCTTTCTTT. This sequence joins TRBV2 and TRBJ1-1, with 8 bases aligning to TRBD1. V trimming: 1 base; J trimming: 11 bases; junction bases outside the gene matches: 6. Germline values: CDR1 SNHLY, CDR2 FYNNEI. This CDR3 has 13 amino acids.

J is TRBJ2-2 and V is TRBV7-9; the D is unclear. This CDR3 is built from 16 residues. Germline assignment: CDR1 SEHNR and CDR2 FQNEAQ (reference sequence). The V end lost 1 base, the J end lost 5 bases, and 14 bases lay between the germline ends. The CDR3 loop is CASSLETGSRTGELFF. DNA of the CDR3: TGTGCCAGCAGCTTAGAGACCGGAAGTCGGACCGGGGAGCTGTTTTTT.

The CDR3 nucleotides read TGTGCCAGCAGCTCTGGGGGGGGAGAGACCCAGTACTTC. This translates into CASSSGGGETQYF. V is TRBV7-6 and J is TRBJ2-5, with 7 bases lining up with TRBD2. Germline loops: CDR1 SGHVS, CDR2 FNYEAQ. The CDR3 extends over 13 amino acids. V dropped 4 bases and J dropped 4; count of bases not matched to a gene: 3.

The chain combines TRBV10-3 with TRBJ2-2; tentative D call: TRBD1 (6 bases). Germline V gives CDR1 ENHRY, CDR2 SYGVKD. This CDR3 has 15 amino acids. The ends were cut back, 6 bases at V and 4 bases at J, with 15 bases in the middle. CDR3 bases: TGTGCCATCAGAGACTCAGGACAGTTCACCGGGGAGCTGTTTTTT. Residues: CAIRDSGQFTGELFF.

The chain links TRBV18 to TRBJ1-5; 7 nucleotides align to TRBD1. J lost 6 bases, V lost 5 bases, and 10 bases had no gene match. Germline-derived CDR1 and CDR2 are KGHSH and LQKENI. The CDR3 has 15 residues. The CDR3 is CASSSRDSGRQPQHF. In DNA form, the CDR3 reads TGTGCCAGCTCATCCCGGGACAGTGGTCGTCAGCCCCAGCATTTT.

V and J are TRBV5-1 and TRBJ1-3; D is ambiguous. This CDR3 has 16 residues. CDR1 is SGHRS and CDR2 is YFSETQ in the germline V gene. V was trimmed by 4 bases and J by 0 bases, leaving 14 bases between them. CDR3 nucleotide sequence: TGCGCCAGCAGCCCGGGAGGGAGTTCCTCTGGAAACACCATATATTTT. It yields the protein CASSPGGSSSGNTIYF.